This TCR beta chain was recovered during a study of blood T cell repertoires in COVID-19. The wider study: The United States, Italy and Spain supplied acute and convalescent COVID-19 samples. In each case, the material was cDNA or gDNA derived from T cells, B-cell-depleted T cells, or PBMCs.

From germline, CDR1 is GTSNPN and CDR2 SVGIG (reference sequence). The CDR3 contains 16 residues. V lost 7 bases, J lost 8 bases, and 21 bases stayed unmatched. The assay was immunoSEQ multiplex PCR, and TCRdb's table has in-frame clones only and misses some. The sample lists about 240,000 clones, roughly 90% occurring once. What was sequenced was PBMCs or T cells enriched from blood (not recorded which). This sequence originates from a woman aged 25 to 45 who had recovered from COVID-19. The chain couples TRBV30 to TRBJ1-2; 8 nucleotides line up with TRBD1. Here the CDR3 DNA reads TGTGCCTCCCCCTTCTGGACAGGGTTTTACGGCCTAGGCTACACCTTC. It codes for CASPFWTGFYGLGYTF.